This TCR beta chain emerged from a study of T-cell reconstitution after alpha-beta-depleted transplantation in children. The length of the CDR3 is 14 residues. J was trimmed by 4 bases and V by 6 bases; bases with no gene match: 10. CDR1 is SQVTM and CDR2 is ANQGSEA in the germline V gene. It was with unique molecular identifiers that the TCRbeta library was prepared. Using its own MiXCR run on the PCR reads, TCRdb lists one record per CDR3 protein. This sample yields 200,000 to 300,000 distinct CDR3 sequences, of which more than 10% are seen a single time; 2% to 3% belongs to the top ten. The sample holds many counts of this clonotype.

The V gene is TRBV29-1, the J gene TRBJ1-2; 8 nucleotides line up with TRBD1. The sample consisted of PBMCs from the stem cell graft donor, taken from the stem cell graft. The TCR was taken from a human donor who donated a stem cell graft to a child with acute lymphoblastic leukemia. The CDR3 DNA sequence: TGCAGCGTCGGGGGGACAGGTTCCTCCTATGGCTACACCTTC. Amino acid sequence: CSVGGTGSSYGYTF.